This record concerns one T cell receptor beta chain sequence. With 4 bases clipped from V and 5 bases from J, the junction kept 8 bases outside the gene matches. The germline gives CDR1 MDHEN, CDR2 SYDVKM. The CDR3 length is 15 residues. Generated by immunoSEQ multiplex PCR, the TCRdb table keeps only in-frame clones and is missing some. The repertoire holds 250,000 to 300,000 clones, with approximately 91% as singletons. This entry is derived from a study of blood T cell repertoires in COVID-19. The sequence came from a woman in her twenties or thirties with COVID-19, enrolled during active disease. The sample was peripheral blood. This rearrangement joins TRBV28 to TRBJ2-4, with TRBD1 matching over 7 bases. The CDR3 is CASSSPRDRQNIQYF. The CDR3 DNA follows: TGTGCCAGCAGTTCCCCCCGGGACAGACAAAACATTCAGTACTTC.